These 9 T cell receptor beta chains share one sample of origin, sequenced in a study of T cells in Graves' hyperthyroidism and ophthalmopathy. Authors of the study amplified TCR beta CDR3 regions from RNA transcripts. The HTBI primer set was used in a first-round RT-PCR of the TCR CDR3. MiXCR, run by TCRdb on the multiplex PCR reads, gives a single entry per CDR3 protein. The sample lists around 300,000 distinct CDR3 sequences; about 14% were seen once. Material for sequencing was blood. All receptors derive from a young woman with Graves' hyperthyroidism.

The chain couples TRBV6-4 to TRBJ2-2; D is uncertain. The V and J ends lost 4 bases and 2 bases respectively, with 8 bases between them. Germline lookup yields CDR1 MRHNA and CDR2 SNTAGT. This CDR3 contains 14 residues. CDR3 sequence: CASSVALNTGELFF. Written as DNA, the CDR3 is TGTGCCAGCAGTGTGGCACTAAACACCGGGGAGCTGTTTTTT.

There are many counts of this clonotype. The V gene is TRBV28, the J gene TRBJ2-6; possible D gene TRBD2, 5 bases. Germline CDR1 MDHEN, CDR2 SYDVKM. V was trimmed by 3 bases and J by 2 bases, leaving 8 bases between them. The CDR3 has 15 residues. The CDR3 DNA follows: TGTGCCAGCAGTTTGAGGGCAACTGGGGCCAACGTCCTGACTTTC. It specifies CASSLRATGANVLTF.

For the CDR3, the DNA is TGTGCCAGCAGCACGTGGGGGGCTCCGGGAGTACAGAGCCCAGCCAAAAACATTCAGTACTTC. Its translation: CASSTWGAPGVQSPAKNIQYF. This chain uses TRBV5-8 with TRBJ2-4; D may match TRBD1 or TRBD2 (6 bases each). Per germline, CDR1 SGHTS and CDR2 YDEGEE. The length of the CDR3 is 21 residues. The ends were cut back, 4 bases at V and 0 bases at J, with 29 bases in the middle. The variable domain in full, with the rest retrieved from reference TRBV5-8 and TRBJ2-4, is EAGVTQSPTHLIKTRGQQATLRCSPISGHTSVYWYQQALGLGLQFLLWYDEGEERNRGNFPPRFSGRQFPNYSSELNVNALELEDSALYLCASSTWGAPGVQSPAKNIQYFGAGTRLSVL.

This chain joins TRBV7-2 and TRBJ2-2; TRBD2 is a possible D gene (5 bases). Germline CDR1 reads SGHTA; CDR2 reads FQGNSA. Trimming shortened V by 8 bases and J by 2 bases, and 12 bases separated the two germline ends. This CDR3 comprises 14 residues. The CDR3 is CASQAEVNTGELFF. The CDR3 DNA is TGTGCCAGCCAAGCGGAGGTTAACACCGGGGAGCTGTTTTTT.

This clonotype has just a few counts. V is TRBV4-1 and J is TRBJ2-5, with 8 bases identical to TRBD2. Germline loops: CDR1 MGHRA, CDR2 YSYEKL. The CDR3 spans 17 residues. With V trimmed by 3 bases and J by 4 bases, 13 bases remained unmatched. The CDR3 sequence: CASSQGPREGIGETQYF. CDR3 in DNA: TGCGCCAGCAGCCAGGGCCCCCGGGAGGGTATAGGAGAGACCCAGTACTTC.

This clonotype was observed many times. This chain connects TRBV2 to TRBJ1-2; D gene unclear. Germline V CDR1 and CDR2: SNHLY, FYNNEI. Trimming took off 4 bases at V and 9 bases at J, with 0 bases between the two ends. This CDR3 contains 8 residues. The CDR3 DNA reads TGTGCCAGCAGTGGCTACACCTTC. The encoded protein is CASSGYTF.

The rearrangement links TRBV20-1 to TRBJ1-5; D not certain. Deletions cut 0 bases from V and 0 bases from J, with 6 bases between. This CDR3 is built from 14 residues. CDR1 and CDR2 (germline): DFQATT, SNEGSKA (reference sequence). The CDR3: CSARDRNSNQPQHF. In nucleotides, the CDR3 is TGCAGTGCTAGAGATCGAAATAGCAATCAGCCCCAGCATTTT.

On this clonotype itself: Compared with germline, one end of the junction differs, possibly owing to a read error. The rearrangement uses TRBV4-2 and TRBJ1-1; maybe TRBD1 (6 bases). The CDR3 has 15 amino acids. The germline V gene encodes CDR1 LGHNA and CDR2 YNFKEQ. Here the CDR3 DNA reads TGTGCCAGCAGCAAAGAGGGGGGAATGAACACTGAAGCTTTCTTT. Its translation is CASSKEGGMNTEAFF.

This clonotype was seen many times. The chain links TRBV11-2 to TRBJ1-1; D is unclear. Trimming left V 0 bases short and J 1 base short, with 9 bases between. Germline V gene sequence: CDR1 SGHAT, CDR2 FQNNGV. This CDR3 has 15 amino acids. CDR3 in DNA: TGTGCCAGCAGCTTAGACGGGAACAGGAACACTGAAGCTTTCTTT. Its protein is CASSLDGNRNTEAFF.